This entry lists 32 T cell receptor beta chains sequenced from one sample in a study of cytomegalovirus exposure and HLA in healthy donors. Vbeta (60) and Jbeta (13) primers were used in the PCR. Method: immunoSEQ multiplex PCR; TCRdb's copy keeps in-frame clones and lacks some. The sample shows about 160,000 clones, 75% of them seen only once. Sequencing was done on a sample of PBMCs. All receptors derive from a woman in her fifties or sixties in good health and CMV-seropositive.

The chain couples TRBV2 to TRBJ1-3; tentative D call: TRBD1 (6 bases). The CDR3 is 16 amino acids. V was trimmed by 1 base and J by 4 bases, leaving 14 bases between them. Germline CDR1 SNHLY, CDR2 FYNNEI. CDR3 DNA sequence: TGTGCCAGCAGTGAAGAGGGCAGGGGTGACGGAAACACCATATATTTT. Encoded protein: CASSEEGRGDGNTIYF.

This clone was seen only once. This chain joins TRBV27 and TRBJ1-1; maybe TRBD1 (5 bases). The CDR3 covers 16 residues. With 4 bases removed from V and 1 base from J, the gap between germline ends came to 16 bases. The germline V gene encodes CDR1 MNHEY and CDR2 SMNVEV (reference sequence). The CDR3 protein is CASSSGGLRGNTEAFF. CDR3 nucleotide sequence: TGTGCCAGCAGTTCCGGGGGTTTAAGAGGGAACACTGAAGCTTTCTTT.

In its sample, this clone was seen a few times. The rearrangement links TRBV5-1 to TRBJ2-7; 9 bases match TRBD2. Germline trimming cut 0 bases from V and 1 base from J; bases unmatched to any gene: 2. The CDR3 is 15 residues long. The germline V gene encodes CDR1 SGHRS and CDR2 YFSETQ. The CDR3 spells CASSLDTSGSYEQYF. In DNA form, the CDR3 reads TGCGCCAGCAGCTTGGACACTAGCGGGTCCTACGAGCAGTACTTC.

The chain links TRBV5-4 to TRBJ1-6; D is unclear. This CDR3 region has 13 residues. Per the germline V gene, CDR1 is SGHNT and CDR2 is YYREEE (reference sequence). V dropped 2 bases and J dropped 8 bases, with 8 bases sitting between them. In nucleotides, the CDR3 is TGTGCCAGCAGCTTTAAACTGGATTCACCCCTCCACTTT. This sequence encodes CASSFKLDSPLHF.

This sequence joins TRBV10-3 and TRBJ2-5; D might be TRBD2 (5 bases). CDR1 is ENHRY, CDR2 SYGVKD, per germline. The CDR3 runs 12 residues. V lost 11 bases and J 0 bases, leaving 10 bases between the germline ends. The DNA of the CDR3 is TGTGCCTCGGGGTATAACCAAGAGACCCAGTACTTC. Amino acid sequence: CASGYNQETQYF.

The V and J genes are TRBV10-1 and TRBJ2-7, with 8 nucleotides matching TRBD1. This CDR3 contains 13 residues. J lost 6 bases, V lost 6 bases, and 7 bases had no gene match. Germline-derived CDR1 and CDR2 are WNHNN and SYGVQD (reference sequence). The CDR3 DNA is TGCGCCAGCAGAACAGGGGGGATAAGCGAGCAGTACTTC. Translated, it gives CASRTGGISEQYF.

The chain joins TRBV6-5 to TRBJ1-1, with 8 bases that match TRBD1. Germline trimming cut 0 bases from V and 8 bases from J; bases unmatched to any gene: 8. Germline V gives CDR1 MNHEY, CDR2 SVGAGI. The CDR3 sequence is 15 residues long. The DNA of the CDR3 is TGTGCCAGCAGTTACTCTACAGGGGGGCGCAGGGAAGCTTTCTTT. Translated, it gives CASSYSTGGRREAFF.

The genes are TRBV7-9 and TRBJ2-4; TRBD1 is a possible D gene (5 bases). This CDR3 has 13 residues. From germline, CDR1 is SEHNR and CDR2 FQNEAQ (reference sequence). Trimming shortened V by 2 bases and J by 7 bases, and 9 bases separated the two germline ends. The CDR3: CASSLTGVNIQYF. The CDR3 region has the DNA TGTGCCAGCAGCTTAACAGGTGTGAACATTCAGTACTTC.

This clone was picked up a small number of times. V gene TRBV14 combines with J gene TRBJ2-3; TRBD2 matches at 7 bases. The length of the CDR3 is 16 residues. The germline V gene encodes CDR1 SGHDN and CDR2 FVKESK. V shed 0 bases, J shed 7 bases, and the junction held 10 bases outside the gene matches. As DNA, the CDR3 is TGTGCCAGCAGCCAAGACTCCCCGGGGGGAATCTATACGCAGTATTTT. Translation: CASSQDSPGGIYTQYF.

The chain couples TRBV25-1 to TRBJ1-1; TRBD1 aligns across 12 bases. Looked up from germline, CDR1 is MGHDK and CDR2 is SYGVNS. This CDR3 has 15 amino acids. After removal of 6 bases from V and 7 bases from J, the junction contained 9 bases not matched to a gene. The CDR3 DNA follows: TGTGCCAGCAGAAACTGGGACAGGGGGCGAAGTGAAGCTTTCTTT. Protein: CASRNWDRGRSEAFF.

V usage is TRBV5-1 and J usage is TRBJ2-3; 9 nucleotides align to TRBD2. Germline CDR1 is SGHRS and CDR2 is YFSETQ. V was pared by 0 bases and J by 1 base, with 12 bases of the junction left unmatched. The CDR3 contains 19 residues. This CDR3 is CASSLGTSEGGSRTDTQYF. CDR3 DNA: TGCGCCAGCAGCTTGGGGACTAGCGAGGGCGGGTCCCGCACAGATACGCAGTATTTT.

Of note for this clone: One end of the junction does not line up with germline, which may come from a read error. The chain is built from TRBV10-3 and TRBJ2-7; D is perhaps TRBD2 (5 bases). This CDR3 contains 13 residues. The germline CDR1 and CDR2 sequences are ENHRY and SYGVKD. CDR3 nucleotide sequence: TGTGCCATCAGTGAGTCGGAGCGGCCAATGCTTTCTTTC. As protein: CAISESERPMLSF.

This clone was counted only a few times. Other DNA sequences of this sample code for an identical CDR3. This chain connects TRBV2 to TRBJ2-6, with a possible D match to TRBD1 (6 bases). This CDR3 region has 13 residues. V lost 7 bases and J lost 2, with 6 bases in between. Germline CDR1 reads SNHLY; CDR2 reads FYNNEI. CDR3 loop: CASTGAGANVLTF. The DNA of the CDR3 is TGTGCCAGCACAGGGGCTGGGGCCAACGTCCTGACTTTC.

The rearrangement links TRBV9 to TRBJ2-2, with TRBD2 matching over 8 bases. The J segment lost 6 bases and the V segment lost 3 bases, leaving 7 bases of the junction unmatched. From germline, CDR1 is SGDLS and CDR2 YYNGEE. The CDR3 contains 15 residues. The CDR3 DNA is TGTGCCAGCAGCGGCCTTTACGGGGGGGCCGGGGAGCTGTTTTTT. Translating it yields CASSGLYGGAGELFF.

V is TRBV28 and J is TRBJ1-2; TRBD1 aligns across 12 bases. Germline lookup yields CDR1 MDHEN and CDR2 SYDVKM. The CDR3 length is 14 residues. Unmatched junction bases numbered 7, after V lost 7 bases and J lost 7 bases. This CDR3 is CASKPGQGASGYTF. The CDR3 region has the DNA TGTGCCAGCAAACCGGGACAGGGGGCATCTGGCTACACCTTC.

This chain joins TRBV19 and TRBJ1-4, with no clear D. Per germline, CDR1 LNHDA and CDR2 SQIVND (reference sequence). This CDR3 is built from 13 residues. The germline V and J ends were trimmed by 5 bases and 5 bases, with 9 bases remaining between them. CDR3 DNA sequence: TGTGCCAGTAGTTTGCGGCCGAATGAAAAACTGTTTTTT. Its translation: CASSLRPNEKLFF.

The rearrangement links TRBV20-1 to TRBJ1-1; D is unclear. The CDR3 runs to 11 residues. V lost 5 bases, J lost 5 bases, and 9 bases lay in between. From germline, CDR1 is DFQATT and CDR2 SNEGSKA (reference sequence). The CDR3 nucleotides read TGCAGTGCTCCAAGAGGGACTGAAGCTTTCTTT. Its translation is CSAPRGTEAFF.

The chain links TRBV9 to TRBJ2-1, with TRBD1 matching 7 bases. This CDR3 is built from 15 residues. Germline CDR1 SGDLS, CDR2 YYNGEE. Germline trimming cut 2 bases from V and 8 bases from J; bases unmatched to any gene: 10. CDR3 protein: CASSVQGVRFDEQFF. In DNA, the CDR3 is TGTGCCAGCAGCGTTCAGGGGGTGCGCTTTGATGAGCAGTTCTTC.

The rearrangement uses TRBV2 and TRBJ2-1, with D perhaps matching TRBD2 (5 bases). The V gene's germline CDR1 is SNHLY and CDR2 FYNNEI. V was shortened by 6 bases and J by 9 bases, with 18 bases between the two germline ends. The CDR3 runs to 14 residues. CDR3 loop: CASSLITLVCEQFF. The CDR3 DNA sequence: TGTGCCAGCAGCCTTATTACACTAGTTTGTGAGCAGTTCTTC.

CDR3 region: CASSTQRKRGAPGELFF. CDR3 coding DNA: TGTGCCAGCAGCACCCAACGGAAGCGGGGGGCGCCAGGGGAGCTGTTTTTT. The chain employs TRBV11-2 and TRBJ2-2; 9 bases are shared with TRBD2. J gave up 8 bases and V 5 bases, and 15 bases lay outside the gene matches. There are 17 residues in the CDR3. Germline CDR1 and CDR2: SGHAT and FQNNGV.

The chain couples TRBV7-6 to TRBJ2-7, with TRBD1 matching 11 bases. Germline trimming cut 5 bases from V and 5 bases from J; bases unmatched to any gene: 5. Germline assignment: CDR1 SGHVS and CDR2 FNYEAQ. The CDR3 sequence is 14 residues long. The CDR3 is CASSTRDRGNEQYF. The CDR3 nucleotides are TGTGCCAGCAGCACCCGGGACAGGGGGAACGAGCAGTACTTC.

CDR3 residues: CASSGPGLSADEQFF. For the CDR3, the DNA is TGTGCCAGCAGCGGTCCGGGACTCTCTGCGGATGAGCAGTTCTTC. The gene calls are TRBV7-9 and TRBJ2-1; possible D gene TRBD2, 6 bases. The CDR3 is 15 amino acids. V lost 5 bases and J 8 bases, leaving 19 bases between the germline ends. Germline V gives CDR1 SEHNR, CDR2 FQNEAQ (reference sequence).

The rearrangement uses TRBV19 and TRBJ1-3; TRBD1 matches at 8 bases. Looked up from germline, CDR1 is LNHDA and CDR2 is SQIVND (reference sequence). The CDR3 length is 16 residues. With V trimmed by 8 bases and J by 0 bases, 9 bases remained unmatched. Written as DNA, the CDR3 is TGTGCCAGTTCCCGACAGGGGCCGAGCTCTGGAAACACCATATATTTT. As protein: CASSRQGPSSGNTIYF.

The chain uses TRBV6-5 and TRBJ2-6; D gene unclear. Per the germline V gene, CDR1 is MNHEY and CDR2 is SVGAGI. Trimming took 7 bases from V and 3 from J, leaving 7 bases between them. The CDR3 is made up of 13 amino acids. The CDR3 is CASKRVGANVLTF. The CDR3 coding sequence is TGTGCCAGCAAAAGAGTTGGGGCCAACGTCCTGACTTTC.

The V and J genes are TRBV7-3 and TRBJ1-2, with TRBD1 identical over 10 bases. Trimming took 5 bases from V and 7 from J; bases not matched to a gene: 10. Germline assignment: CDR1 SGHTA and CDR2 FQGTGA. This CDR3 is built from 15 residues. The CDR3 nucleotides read TGTGCCAGCAGCCCAGATGGACAGGGGGAATGTGGCTACACCTTC. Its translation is CASSPDGQGECGYTF.

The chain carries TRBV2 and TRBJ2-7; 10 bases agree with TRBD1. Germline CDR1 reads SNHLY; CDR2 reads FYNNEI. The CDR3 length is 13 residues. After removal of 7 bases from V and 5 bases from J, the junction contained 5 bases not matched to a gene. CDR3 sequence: CASTRGTGDEQYF. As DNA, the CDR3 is TGTGCCAGCACCCGGGGGACAGGGGACGAGCAGTACTTC.

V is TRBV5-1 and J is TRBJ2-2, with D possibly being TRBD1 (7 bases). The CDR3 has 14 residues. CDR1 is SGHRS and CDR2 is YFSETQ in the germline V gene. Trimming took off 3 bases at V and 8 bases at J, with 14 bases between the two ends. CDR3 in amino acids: CASSYQGGEGELFF. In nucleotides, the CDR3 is TGCGCCAGCAGCTATCAGGGGGGCGAAGGGGAGCTGTTTTTT.

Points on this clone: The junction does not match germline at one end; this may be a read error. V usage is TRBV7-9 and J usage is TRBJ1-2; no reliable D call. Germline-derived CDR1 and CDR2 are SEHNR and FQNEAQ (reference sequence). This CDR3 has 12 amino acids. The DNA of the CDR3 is TGTTCCAGCAGCCCGGGGTCCTATGGCTACACCTTC. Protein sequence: CSSSPGSYGYTF.

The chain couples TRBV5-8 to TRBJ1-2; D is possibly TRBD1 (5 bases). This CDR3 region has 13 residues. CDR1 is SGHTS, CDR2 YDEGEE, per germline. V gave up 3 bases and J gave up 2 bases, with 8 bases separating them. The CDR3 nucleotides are TGTGCCAGCAGCTCACGACAGAACTATGGCTACACCTTC. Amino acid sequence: CASSSRQNYGYTF.

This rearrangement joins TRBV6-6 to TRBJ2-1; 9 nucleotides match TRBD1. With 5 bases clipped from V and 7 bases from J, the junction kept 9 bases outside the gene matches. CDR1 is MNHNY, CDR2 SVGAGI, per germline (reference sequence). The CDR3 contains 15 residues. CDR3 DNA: TGTGCCAGCAGTCCGGGACAGGGCGTTCGGAATGAGCAGTTCTTC. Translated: CASSPGQGVRNEQFF.

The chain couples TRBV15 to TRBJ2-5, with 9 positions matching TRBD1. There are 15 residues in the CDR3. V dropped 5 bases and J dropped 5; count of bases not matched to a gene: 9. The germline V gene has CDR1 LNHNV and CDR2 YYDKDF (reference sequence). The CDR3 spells CATSHHRGRGETQYF. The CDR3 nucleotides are TGTGCCACCAGCCACCACAGGGGGCGAGGCGAGACCCAGTACTTC.

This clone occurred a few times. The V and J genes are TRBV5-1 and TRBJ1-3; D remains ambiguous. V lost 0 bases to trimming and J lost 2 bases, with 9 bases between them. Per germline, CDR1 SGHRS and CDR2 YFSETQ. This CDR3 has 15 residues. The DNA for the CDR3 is TGCGCCAGCAGCTTGGACGGCGCGGCTGGAAACACCATATATTTT. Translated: CASSLDGAAGNTIYF.